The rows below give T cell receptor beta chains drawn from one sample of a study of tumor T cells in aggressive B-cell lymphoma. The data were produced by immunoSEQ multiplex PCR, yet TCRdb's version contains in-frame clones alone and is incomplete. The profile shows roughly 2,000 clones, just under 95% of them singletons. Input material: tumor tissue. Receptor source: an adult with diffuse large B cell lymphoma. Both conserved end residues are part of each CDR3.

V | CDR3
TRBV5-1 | CTSSLTGTGAHNEQFF
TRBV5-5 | CASSLVLSGGYTF
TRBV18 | CASSPFGQGGKLFF
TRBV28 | CASSPGTGGGNTEAFF
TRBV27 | CASSSPGTQETQYF
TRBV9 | CASSATRTGHPFSNYGYTF
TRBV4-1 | CASSPRDSGYNEQFF
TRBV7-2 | CASRVDRDYEQYF
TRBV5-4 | CASSLGHGYTF
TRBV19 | CASSASGTGDNQPQHF
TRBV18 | CASSPRSNTEAFF
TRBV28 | CASSLFQAEAFF
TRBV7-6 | CASSLISPGGRTDTQYF
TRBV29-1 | CSAGGLLQGVNEKLFF
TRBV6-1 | CASSVYSYEQYF
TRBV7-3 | CASSPFIPSGELRNEQFF
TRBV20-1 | CSAPGHHEQYF
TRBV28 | CASSLSPPSEQYF
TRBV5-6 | CASRERVFSTTDTQYF
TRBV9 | CASSPAPGQGNGYTF
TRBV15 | CATSGAAGSYGYTF
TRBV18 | CASSPIGRVGDTDTQYF
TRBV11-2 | CASSAGQLTIEAFF
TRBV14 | CASSIGQLNTEAFF
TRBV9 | CASSVTGTGVQPQHF